A single T cell receptor beta chain is shown here with its context. Authors' analysis steps: Reference gene primer amplification yielded estimated nucleated cell counts. Sequencing was performed with immunoSEQ multiplex PCR; in TCRdb, only in-frame clones are kept and a portion is missing. That table is the source of V, J and clone size, and D and trimming were worked out from the DNA. Of around 190,000 clones detected, 89% appear once; the ten largest clones hold approximately 2%. The sample is drawn from a study of blood T cell repertoires in COVID-19. Study information: Some COVID-19 samples were acute and others convalescent; all came from the United States, Italy and Spain. Sources were T cells, B-cell-depleted T cells, or PBMCs; the material itself was cDNA or gDNA.

Germline loops: CDR1 SQVTM, CDR2 ANQGSEA. The CDR3 totals 12 residues. The V gene lost 5 bases and the J gene lost 8 bases, with 13 bases spanning the gap. This receptor was identified in a man aged 18 to 30 who had recovered from COVID-19. J is TRBJ2-1 and V is TRBV29-1, with no clear D. Sequencing used peripheral blood. CDR3 DNA sequence: TGCAGCGTTCAGTTCCGAGGCGATGAGCAGTTCTTC. This encodes CSVQFRGDEQFF.